Shown below are 3 T cell receptor beta chains from a single sample sequenced in a study of cytomegalovirus exposure and HLA in healthy donors. A multiplex PCR was run with 60 Vbeta primers and 13 Jbeta primers. Repertoires were generated with immunoSEQ multiplex PCR, while TCRdb's copy carries only in-frame clones and drops some. Here the sample spans about 130,000 clones, 79% being singletons. The sequenced sample consisted of PBMCs. Source of these receptors: a man between 40 and 49 years old in good health and CMV-seropositive.

The rearrangement uses TRBV6-1 and TRBJ2-1; TRBD2 matches 9 bases. Germline values: CDR1 MNHNS, CDR2 SASEGT. The junction had 14 bases not matched to a gene; V was cut back by 7 bases and J by 10 bases. This CDR3 comprises 15 residues. The CDR3 sequence is CASTEGGGRGGEQFF. As DNA, the CDR3 is TGTGCCAGCACCGAGGGGGGCGGGAGGGGTGGCGAGCAGTTCTTC.

The gene calls are TRBV2 and TRBJ2-7; no firm D call. CDR1 and CDR2 (germline): SNHLY, FYNNEI. V was pared by 1 base and J by 5 bases, with 12 bases between. The CDR3 contains 14 residues. In DNA form, the CDR3 reads TGTGCCAGCAGTGAAGTTGGCTGGAGTCACGAGCAGTACTTC. It specifies CASSEVGWSHEQYF.

V is TRBV4-1 and J is TRBJ2-1, with 7 bases lining up with TRBD2. Germline V lookup: CDR1 MGHRA, CDR2 YSYEKL. Unmatched junction bases numbered 6, after V lost 4 bases and J lost 9 bases. The CDR3 sequence is 13 residues long. CDR3 amino acids: CASSLGREREQFF. As DNA, the CDR3 is TGCGCCAGCAGCCTGGGGCGGGAGCGTGAGCAGTTCTTC.